The clone carrying this T cell receptor beta chain was observed many times. Amplified TCR beta CDR3 regions came from RNA transcripts. Using the HTBI primer set, a first-round RT-PCR was run on the TCR CDR3. From the multiplex PCR reads, TCRdb called clonotypes with MiXCR, one entry per CDR3 protein. The table records hundreds of thousands of distinct CDR3 sequences, less than 20% of them present only once. Germline CDR1 DFQATT, CDR2 SNEGSKA (reference sequence). The CDR3 loop spans 12 amino acids. Trimming pared 6 bases from V and 0 bases from J, leaving 8 bases between. This entry is derived from a study of T cells in Graves' hyperthyroidism and ophthalmopathy.

This chain links TRBV20-1 with TRBJ1-1; D is perhaps TRBD1 (5 bases). This receptor was identified in a woman aged 18-29 years with Graves' ophthalmopathy. Sequencing used blood. CDR3: CSATTVNTEAFF. The CDR3, as DNA: TGCAGTGCCACGACAGTGAACACTGAAGCTTTCTTT.